The rows below give T cell receptor beta chains drawn from one sample of a study of blood T cell repertoires in COVID-19. Data came from immunoSEQ multiplex PCR; TCRdb stores just in-frame clones and leaves some out. The sample records 300,000 to 350,000 clones, about 93% being singletons. Sequenced material: peripheral blood. These receptors were obtained from a woman younger than 45 with COVID-19, enrolled during active disease. CDR3s include the opening cysteine and the closing phenylalanine or tryptophan. The D gene is left open where the match is weak.

length	V	D	J	CDR3
14	TRBV7-6	-	TRBJ2-5	CASSPARGSETQYF
16	TRBV11-2	TRBD2	TRBJ2-1	CASRRSGTSGYNEQFF
15	TRBV19	TRBD1	TRBJ2-7	CASSEGQILYGEQYF
14	TRBV28	-	TRBJ1-5	CASSIQGSNQPQHF
12	TRBV10-3	TRBD2	TRBJ2-5	CASGLAQETQYF
16	TRBV12-2	-	TRBJ2-2	CASRFSDRGNTGELFF
14	TRBV6-1	-	TRBJ2-7	CASSEIVESGEQYF
16	TRBV11-2	-	TRBJ2-1	CASSSRWDLLYNEQFF
15	TRBV6-5	-	TRBJ2-6	CASRGGASGANVLTF
14	TRBV18	-	TRBJ1-1	CASSPRGGDTEAFF
18	TRBV5-5	TRBD2	TRBJ2-2	CASSLGVAGAPGTGELFF
16	TRBV4-3	-	TRBJ2-7	CASSQVGGAGPLQQYF
14	TRBV5-8	-	TRBJ1-2	CASSLDRVNYGYTF
16	TRBV6-5	-	TRBJ1-3	CASSSNYRVTGNTIYF
13	TRBV6-5	-	TRBJ2-7	CASRPLNGGEQYF
14	TRBV6-5	TRBD1	TRBJ1-4	CASFPGTGYEKLFF
10	TRBV10-3	-	TRBJ1-3	CATFGNTIYF
15	TRBV28	-	TRBJ1-4	CASSFAGGDGEKLFF
17	TRBV7-2	-	TRBJ1-4	CASSPPGEAATNEKLFF
12	TRBV2	-	TRBJ1-6	CASSERASPLHF